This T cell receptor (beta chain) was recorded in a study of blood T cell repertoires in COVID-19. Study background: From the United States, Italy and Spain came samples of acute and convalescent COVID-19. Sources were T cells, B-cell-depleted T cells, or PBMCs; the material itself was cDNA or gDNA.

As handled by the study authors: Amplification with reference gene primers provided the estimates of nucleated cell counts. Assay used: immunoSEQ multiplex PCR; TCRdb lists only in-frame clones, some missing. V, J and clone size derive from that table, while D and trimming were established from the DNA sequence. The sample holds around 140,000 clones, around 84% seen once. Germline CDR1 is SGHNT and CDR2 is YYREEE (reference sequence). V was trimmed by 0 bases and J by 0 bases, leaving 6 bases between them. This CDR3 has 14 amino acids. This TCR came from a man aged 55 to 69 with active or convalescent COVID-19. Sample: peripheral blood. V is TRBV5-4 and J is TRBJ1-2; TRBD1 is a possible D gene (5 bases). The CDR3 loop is CASSLDRTNYGYTF. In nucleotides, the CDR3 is TGTGCCAGCAGCTTGGACAGGACTAACTATGGCTACACCTTC.